The 29 T cell receptor beta chains presented below share a single source sample, sequenced in a study of shared clonotypes between healthy human individuals. Some clones are missing from TCRdb's copy, which holds only in-frame ones; the method was immunoSEQ multiplex PCR. This repertoire shows 1.6 million or so clones, less than 99% found once; its top ten account for approximately 0.4%. The sequenced material came from naive CD4+ T cells sorted from blood. Specified subset: CD45RA+ positively selected. The receptors stem from a man aged 30 to 45 in good health.

The chain links TRBV5-4 to TRBJ2-7, with D possibly TRBD2 on 5 matching bases. The CDR3 is 15 residues long. Germline CDR1 and CDR2: SGHNT and YYREEE (reference sequence). The germline V and J ends were trimmed by 0 bases and 2 bases, with 12 bases remaining between them. The CDR3 DNA sequence: TGTGCCAGCAGCTTGGCCGGGTCGGAGGCCTACGAGCAGTACTTC. Its protein is CASSLAGSEAYEQYF.

CDR3 nucleotides: TGTGCCAGCAGTGAAAACCCACGCGGGAGGGCCATCCACGAGCAGTACTTC. It is translated as CASSENPRGRAIHEQYF. The chain combines TRBV25-1 with TRBJ2-7; 9 nucleotides line up with TRBD2. There are 17 residues in the CDR3. The J segment lost 5 bases and the V segment lost 2 bases, leaving 13 bases of the junction unmatched. Germline values: CDR1 MGHDK, CDR2 SYGVNS.

This chain links TRBV2 with TRBJ2-2, with D unresolved. Germline V gene lookup returns CDR1 SNHLY and CDR2 FYNNEI. V gave up 6 bases and J gave up 3 bases, with 5 bases separating them. The CDR3 is 12 amino acids. CDR3 amino acids: CASRGHTGELFF. In DNA form, the CDR3 reads TGTGCCAGCAGAGGACACACCGGGGAGCTGTTTTTT.

The V gene is TRBV7-9, the J gene TRBJ1-1, with D unclear. The CDR3 extends over 12 amino acids. Per the germline V gene, CDR1 is SEHNR and CDR2 is FQNEAQ (reference sequence). V was trimmed by 0 bases and J by 10 bases, leaving 9 bases between them. CDR3 region: CASSLAGEVAFF. As DNA, the CDR3 is TGTGCCAGCAGCTTAGCTGGGGAGGTAGCTTTCTTT.

The V and J genes are TRBV5-1 and TRBJ2-5; 11 bases line up with TRBD2. CDR3 length: 15 residues. CDR1 is SGHRS, CDR2 YFSETQ, per germline. V lost 3 bases and J lost 5; bases outside the gene matches: 6. In nucleotides, the CDR3 is TGCGCCAGCAGCTCGACACTAGCGGGAGCTGAGACCCAGTACTTC. This gives the protein CASSSTLAGAETQYF.

With respect to this clone: Within the sample, other DNA sequences also encode this same CDR3. The CDR3 loop is CASSLQGGTEAFF. The CDR3 DNA reads TGTGCCAGCAGCTTACAGGGGGGTACTGAAGCTTTCTTT. The chain is built from TRBV7-9 and TRBJ1-1; 7 bases match TRBD1. CDR3 length equals 13 residues. From germline, CDR1 is SEHNR and CDR2 FQNEAQ (reference sequence). V was clipped by 2 bases and J by 5 bases; unmatched bases: 2.

The CDR3, as DNA: TGTGCCAGCAGGGACGACAGGGGGCTCGTCCACGAGCAGTACTTC. Protein sequence: CASRDDRGLVHEQYF. The rearrangement joins TRBV5-4 to TRBJ2-7, with 10 bases aligning to TRBD1. Per the germline V gene, CDR1 is SGHNT and CDR2 is YYREEE (reference sequence). This CDR3 spans 15 amino acids. The J segment lost 5 bases and the V segment lost 5 bases, leaving 10 bases of the junction unmatched.

The V and J genes are TRBV7-2 and TRBJ2-5; possibly TRBD2 for D (6 bases). The CDR3 covers 16 residues. Deletions cut 2 bases from V and 1 base from J, with 14 bases between. Germline V gene sequence: CDR1 SGHTA, CDR2 FQGNSA. DNA for the CDR3: TGTGCCAGCAGCTTACAGCGGTGGAGGGGCCAAGAGACCCAGTACTTC. This codes for CASSLQRWRGQETQYF.

This chain uses TRBV7-6 with TRBJ2-5, with D tentatively TRBD2 (5 bases). There are 16 residues in the CDR3. CDR1 SGHVS and CDR2 FNYEAQ come from the germline V gene. V was shortened by 4 bases and J by 1 base, with 16 bases between the two germline ends. The CDR3, as DNA: TGTGCCAGCAGCTCGGAACTAGGAATGGTCCAAGAGACCCAGTACTTC. Translation gives CASSSELGMVQETQYF. The full variable domain, completed using reference TRBV7-6 and TRBJ2-5, is GAGVSQSPRYKVTKRGQDVALRCDPISGHVSLYWYRQALGQGPEFLTYFNYEAQQDKSGLPNDRFSAERPEGSISTLTIQRTEQRDSAMYRCASSSELGMVQETQYFGPGTRLLVL.

V gene TRBV11-2 combines with J gene TRBJ1-5; D uncertain. The CDR3 sequence is 15 residues long. The germline V and J ends were trimmed by 1 base and 0 bases, with 7 bases remaining between them. The germline gives CDR1 SGHAT, CDR2 FQNNGV. The CDR3, as DNA: TGTGCCAGCAGCTTAGGAAGCGATAGCAATCAGCCCCAGCATTTT. Translating gives CASSLGSDSNQPQHF.

The CDR3 sequence is CASSLSGGPTEAFF. Here the CDR3 DNA reads TGTGCCAGCAGCTTATCGGGGGGTCCCACTGAAGCTTTCTTT. The V call is TRBV7-3, the J call TRBJ1-1; D may be TRBD1 (5 bases). Looked up from germline, CDR1 is SGHTA and CDR2 is FQGTGA. This CDR3 comprises 14 residues. The V end was cut by 2 bases, the J end by 4 bases, with 11 bases between.

The CDR3 coding sequence is TGTGCCAGCAGTAGGCCCCAGGGGGAGACTGAAGCTTTCTTT. It encodes CASSRPQGETEAFF. This chain links TRBV28 with TRBJ1-1, with 7 bases matching TRBD1. The CDR3 sequence is 14 residues long. Germline lookup yields CDR1 MDHEN and CDR2 SYDVKM. The V gene end was trimmed by 5 bases and the J gene end by 5 bases; junction bases not matched to a gene: 8.

The gene calls are TRBV5-5 and TRBJ2-1; 14 positions match TRBD2. V lost 3 bases and J lost 7; bases outside the gene matches: 3. This CDR3 is built from 15 residues. CDR1 and CDR2 (germline): SGHKS, YYEKEE (reference sequence). The CDR3 DNA sequence: TGTGCCAGCAGCTGGGGACTAGCGGGAGCAAATGAGCAGTTCTTC. It encodes CASSWGLAGANEQFF.

The chain couples TRBV9 to TRBJ1-5; 8 nucleotides align to TRBD1. Trimming at V came to 3 bases and at J to 6 bases, leaving 2 bases not matched to a gene. The length of the CDR3 is 13 residues. The germline gives CDR1 SGDLS, CDR2 YYNGEE. CDR3 coding DNA: TGTGCCAGCAGCGCAACAGGGGGTCAGCCCCAGCATTTT. This gives the protein CASSATGGQPQHF.

The rearrangement links TRBV6-5 to TRBJ1-1; no clear D. Trimming cost V 4 bases and J 1 base, with 7 bases left between them. The germline V gene has CDR1 MNHEY and CDR2 SVGAGI. CDR3 size: 13 residues. In DNA, the CDR3 is TGTGCCAGCAGTTGGATCAAGAACACTGAAGCTTTCTTT. Protein sequence: CASSWIKNTEAFF.

This chain uses TRBV19 with TRBJ2-3; the match to TRBD1 covers 9 bases. V gave up 3 bases and J gave up 5 bases; unmatched junction bases: 9. The germline CDR1 and CDR2 sequences are LNHDA and SQIVND (reference sequence). This CDR3 has 16 residues. Here the CDR3 reads CASSITGTGTGDTQYF. The DNA of the CDR3 is TGTGCCAGTAGTATTACCGGGACAGGGACAGGAGATACGCAGTATTTT. The full variable domain, rest sourced from reference TRBV19 and TRBJ2-3, is DGGITQSPKYLFRKEGQNVTLSCEQNLNHDAMYWYRQDPGQGLRLIYYSQIVNDFQKGDIAEGYSVSREKKESFPLTVTSAQKNPTAFYLCASSITGTGTGDTQYFGPGTRLTVL.

The rearrangement joins TRBV30 to TRBJ2-7, with unresolved D. Trimming took off 1 base at V and 0 bases at J, with 7 bases between the two ends. This CDR3 has 13 residues. Germline V gene sequence: CDR1 GTSNPN, CDR2 SVGIG (reference sequence). CDR3 bases: TGTGCCTGGAGTGAGCAGAGCTCCTACGAGCAGTACTTC. Protein product: CAWSEQSSYEQYF.

V and J are TRBV5-5 and TRBJ2-5; D gene uncertain. Trimming pared 1 base from V and 0 bases from J, leaving 4 bases between. This CDR3 has 13 amino acids. CDR1 and CDR2 (germline): SGHKS, YYEKEE (reference sequence). CDR3 sequence: CASSLFYQETQYF. The CDR3 bases are TGTGCCAGCAGCTTGTTCTACCAAGAGACCCAGTACTTC. Combining the CDR3 with reference TRBV5-5 and TRBJ2-5 gives the whole variable domain DAGVTQSPTHLIKTRGQQVTLRCSPISGHKSVSWYQQVLGQGPQFIFQYYEKEERGRGNFPDRFSARQFPNYSSELNVNALLLGDSALYLCASSLFYQETQYFGPGTRLLVL.

This clone appeared once. DNA for the CDR3: TGTGCCAGCAGTTACTCGGTAACAGGGGATCAGCCCCAGCATTTT. It codes for CASSYSVTGDQPQHF. The V call is TRBV6-5, the J call TRBJ1-5, with 7 nucleotides matching TRBD1. This CDR3 is built from 15 residues. Trimming removed 0 bases from V and 5 bases from J; junction bases left unmatched: 4. CDR1 and CDR2 (germline): MNHEY, SVGAGI.

The V and J genes are TRBV5-1 and TRBJ2-1; 8 nucleotides match TRBD2. Unmatched junction bases numbered 8, after V lost 6 bases and J lost 6 bases. This CDR3 comprises 14 residues. The germline CDR1 and CDR2 sequences are SGHRS and YFSETQ. The CDR3 loop reads CASKTRLATNEQFF. The DNA for the CDR3 is TGCGCCAGCAAGACGAGACTAGCGACCAATGAGCAGTTCTTC.

V and J are TRBV7-8 and TRBJ2-1, with 11 bases fitting TRBD2. Germline V gene sequence: CDR1 SGHVS, CDR2 FQNEAQ. V dropped 1 base and J dropped 7; count of bases not matched to a gene: 6. The CDR3 is 16 amino acids. CDR3 sequence reads: CASSLVLAGAFNEQFF. The DNA of the CDR3 is TGTGCCAGCAGCTTAGTACTAGCGGGAGCTTTTAATGAGCAGTTCTTC.

The chain combines TRBV7-8 with TRBJ2-1; D remains ambiguous. Germline V lookup: CDR1 SGHVS, CDR2 FQNEAQ. V gave up 5 bases and J gave up 9 bases, with 8 bases separating them. The CDR3 spans 11 residues. This chain's CDR3 is CASSPKGEQFF. CDR3 DNA: TGTGCCAGCAGCCCTAAAGGTGAGCAGTTCTTC.

V gene TRBV5-1 combines with J gene TRBJ2-1; 12 bases agree with TRBD2. The CDR3 runs to 16 residues. The V gene end was trimmed by 4 bases and the J gene end by 6 bases; junction bases not matched to a gene: 8. Germline CDR1 reads SGHRS; CDR2 reads YFSETQ. The CDR3 nucleotides are TGCGCCAGCAGCACCGGAAGACTAGCGGGAGCCAATGAGCAGTTCTTC. Protein: CASSTGRLAGANEQFF.

The chain recombines TRBV5-1 with TRBJ1-1, with TRBD1 matching over 7 bases. Germline V gene data show CDR1 as SGHRS and CDR2 as YFSETQ. The CDR3 has 14 residues. J gave up 3 bases and V 4 bases, and 6 bases lay outside the gene matches. CDR3 region: CASSGSGGHTEAFF. DNA for the CDR3: TGCGCCAGCAGCGGCTCAGGGGGGCACACTGAAGCTTTCTTT.

This chain uses TRBV11-3 with TRBJ2-5; 8 nucleotides align to TRBD1. The CDR3 loop spans 15 amino acids. Germline values: CDR1 SGHNT, CDR2 YENEEA. The V segment lost 4 bases and the J segment 4 bases; nucleotides outside the gene matches: 8. CDR3 bases: TGTGCCAGCAGCTCGGACAGGGTGGGGAGAGAGACCCAGTACTTC. This translates into CASSSDRVGRETQYF.

This chain links TRBV11-3 with TRBJ1-1, with a possible D match to TRBD1 (5 bases). V shed 4 bases and J shed 5 bases, with 11 bases lying between them. The CDR3 contains 13 residues. Germline CDR1 SGHNT, CDR2 YENEEA. CDR3 residues: CASSWREGTEAFF. The DNA for the CDR3 is TGTGCCAGCAGCTGGAGAGAGGGGACTGAAGCTTTCTTT.

The J gene is TRBJ1-2, the V gene TRBV6-1, with 7 bases lining up with TRBD1. Trimming removed 6 bases from V and 4 bases from J; junction bases left unmatched: 5. The CDR3 loop spans 13 amino acids. Germline V gives CDR1 MNHNS, CDR2 SASEGT. The CDR3 DNA reads TGTGCCAGCAGACGGACAGGAACCTATGGCTACACCTTC. It translates to CASRRTGTYGYTF.

The J gene is TRBJ2-7, the V gene TRBV28, with TRBD1 matching over 8 bases. CDR3 size: 14 residues. The junction had 8 bases not matched to a gene; V was cut back by 4 bases and J by 6 bases. Germline CDR1 is MDHEN and CDR2 is SYDVKM. CDR3 in DNA: TGTGCCAGCAGTTCCCCCAGGACAGGGTCCGAGCAGTACTTC. Translation gives CASSSPRTGSEQYF.

Written as DNA, the CDR3 is TGTGCCAGCAGCCTTATGACTAGCGGGAACGAGCAGTACTTC. Amino acid sequence: CASSLMTSGNEQYF. The gene calls are TRBV7-2 and TRBJ2-7; 11 nucleotides align to TRBD2. Germline loops: CDR1 SGHTA, CDR2 FQGNSA. The CDR3 runs 14 residues. J was trimmed by 5 bases and V by 5 bases; bases with no gene match: 5. Full variable domain (rest looked up from reference TRBV7-2 and TRBJ2-7): GAGVSQSPSNKVTEKGKDVELRCDPISGHTALYWYRQSLGQGLEFLIYFQGNSAPDKSGLPSDRFSAERTGGSVSTLTIQRTQQEDSAVYLCASSLMTSGNEQYFGPGTRLTVT.